These 18 T cell receptor beta chains came from one sample sequenced in a study of cytomegalovirus exposure and HLA in healthy donors. PCR amplification relied on 60 Vbeta primers (plus 13 Jbeta primers). The data were produced by immunoSEQ multiplex PCR, yet TCRdb's version contains in-frame clones alone and is incomplete. The sample gives 150,000 to 200,000 clones, approximately 80% of which show up once; under 2% is in the top ten. The sample consisted of PBMCs. The origin of the receptors is a woman in her twenties or thirties in good health and CMV-seronegative.

The chain carries TRBV2 and TRBJ1-1; D is undetermined. Trimming took off 4 bases at V and 2 bases at J, with 8 bases between the two ends. The CDR3 has 13 residues. Looked up from germline, CDR1 is SNHLY and CDR2 is FYNNEI. CDR3 DNA sequence: TGTGCCAGCAGTGGGAGTTCAAACACTGAAGCTTTCTTT. Encoded protein: CASSGSSNTEAFF.

This clone showed up just a few times. This CDR3 is CASRDGQLSTDTQYF. CDR3 in DNA: TGTGCCAGTAGGGACGGACAGCTGAGCACAGATACGCAGTATTTT. V usage is TRBV19 and J usage is TRBJ2-3; D is perhaps TRBD1 (6 bases). Germline V CDR1 and CDR2: LNHDA, SQIVND (reference sequence). The ends were cut back, 6 bases at V and 0 bases at J, with 13 bases in the middle. This CDR3 has 15 residues. Full variable domain (rest looked up from reference TRBV19 and TRBJ2-3): DGGITQSPKYLFRKEGQNVTLSCEQNLNHDAMYWYRQDPGQGLRLIYYSQIVNDFQKGDIAEGYSVSREKKESFPLTVTSAQKNPTAFYLCASRDGQLSTDTQYFGPGTRLTVL.

V gene TRBV9 combines with J gene TRBJ1-1; weak D call: TRBD1 (6 bases). The CDR3 has 14 amino acids. The germline CDR1 and CDR2 sequences are SGDLS and YYNGEE. V was cut by 0 bases and J by 4 bases, with 10 bases left in between. CDR3 DNA sequence: TGTGCCAGCAGCGTAGTTGACAGGCCCACTGAAGCTTTCTTT. Its protein product is CASSVVDRPTEAFF.

The chain is built from TRBV2 and TRBJ2-3; D possibly corresponds to TRBD1 (5 bases). Trimming pared 3 bases from V and 8 bases from J, leaving 6 bases between. Germline-derived CDR1 and CDR2 are SNHLY and FYNNEI. The CDR3 extends over 11 amino acids. The CDR3 DNA sequence: TGTGCCAGCAGTGATCAGGGTACGCAGTATTTT. It codes for CASSDQGTQYF.

A few counts support this clone. The chain links TRBV9 to TRBJ2-3, with 7 bases aligning to TRBD2. Germline V gene sequence: CDR1 SGDLS, CDR2 YYNGEE. The CDR3 totals 17 residues. J was trimmed by 0 bases and V by 0 bases; bases with no gene match: 7. DNA for the CDR3: TGTGCCAGCAGCGTAGCTACCTGGGGGGGTAGCACAGATACGCAGTATTTT. Translating gives CASSVATWGGSTDTQYF.

The CDR3 loop is CASSLGASSSYEQYF. CDR3 bases: TGTGCCAGCAGCTTGGGGGCTAGCTCCTCCTACGAGCAGTACTTC. The rearrangement links TRBV5-4 to TRBJ2-7, with D possibly being TRBD2 (5 bases). The CDR3 extends over 15 amino acids. The germline V gene has CDR1 SGHNT and CDR2 YYREEE (reference sequence). V dropped 0 bases and J dropped 0 bases, with 10 bases sitting between them.

The chain couples TRBV7-2 to TRBJ2-7; weak D call: TRBD2 (5 bases). Germline V gene data show CDR1 as SGHTA and CDR2 as FQGNSA. The CDR3 covers 13 residues. The V and J ends lost 2 bases and 4 bases respectively, with 9 bases between them. CDR3 region: CASSLTPGYEQYF. The CDR3 DNA reads as TGTGCCAGCAGCTTAACCCCGGGGTACGAGCAGTACTTC.

This clone has only one observation. The chain is built from TRBV29-1 and TRBJ2-3, with 7 bases aligning to TRBD1. V dropped 4 bases and J dropped 4; count of bases not matched to a gene: 2. CDR1 SQVTM and CDR2 ANQGSEA come from the germline V gene. The CDR3 runs to 12 residues. The CDR3 here is CSVGDRADTQYF. CDR3 in DNA: TGCAGCGTTGGCGACAGGGCAGATACGCAGTATTTT.

The genes are TRBV29-1 and TRBJ2-1, with TRBD1 matching over 9 bases. The CDR3 totals 14 residues. In germline, CDR1 is SQVTM, CDR2 ANQGSEA. The ends lost 4 bases at V and 10 bases at J; junction bases unmatched: 11. CDR3 coding DNA: TGCAGCGTTGGAAGGGACAGGGATTTTCGGGAGCAGTTCTTC. It is translated as CSVGRDRDFREQFF.

V and J are TRBV19 and TRBJ2-2; 9 bases line up with TRBD1. The junction had 7 bases not matched to a gene; V was cut back by 4 bases and J by 4 bases. The CDR3 covers 16 residues. Germline V lookup: CDR1 LNHDA, CDR2 SQIVND (reference sequence). CDR3 DNA sequence: TGTGCCAGTAGTACGGGGACAGGGATATCCACCGGGGAGCTGTTTTTT. Translation: CASSTGTGISTGELFF.

Written as DNA, the CDR3 is TGTGCCAGCAGCCAAACAAGGACAGGGGGTTGCGAGCAGTACTTC. This encodes CASSQTRTGGCEQYF. The V and J genes are TRBV7-9 and TRBJ2-7, with 10 bases matching TRBD1. The germline CDR1 and CDR2 sequences are SEHNR and FQNEAQ (reference sequence). CDR3 length equals 15 residues. V shed 5 bases, J shed 6 bases, and the junction held 10 bases outside the gene matches.

This chain joins TRBV7-6 and TRBJ2-1; possible D gene TRBD2, 5 bases. CDR3 length: 16 amino acids. V was cut by 5 bases and J by 2 bases, with 16 bases left in between. CDR1 is SGHVS, CDR2 FNYEAQ, per germline. The CDR3 DNA is TGTGCCAGCAGCCCCTCGACAAGGGAGACCTACAATGAGCAGTTCTTC. Translated, it gives CASSPSTRETYNEQFF.

This clone was counted once. The chain employs TRBV6-1 and TRBJ2-3, with 11 bases identical to TRBD2. V dropped 6 bases and J dropped 9; count of bases not matched to a gene: 8. Looked up from germline, CDR1 is MNHNS and CDR2 is SASEGT. The CDR3 extends over 14 amino acids. The CDR3 sequence: CASRRTSGSVTQYF. As DNA, the CDR3 is TGTGCCAGCAGAAGGACTAGCGGGTCAGTGACGCAGTATTTT.

For the CDR3, the DNA is TGTGCCACCAGCACCGGACAGGGACCCTACGAGCAGTACTTC. Protein sequence: CATSTGQGPYEQYF. The chain uses TRBV15 and TRBJ2-7, with TRBD1 identical over 8 bases. The CDR3 is made up of 14 amino acids. Germline lookup yields CDR1 LNHNV and CDR2 YYDKDF (reference sequence). V was pared by 4 bases and J by 2 bases, with 4 bases of the junction left unmatched.

The chain has TRBV28 and TRBJ2-7; 8 bases map to TRBD2. V lost 3 bases and J lost 2; bases outside the gene matches: 3. The CDR3 contains 14 residues. Germline assignment: CDR1 MDHEN and CDR2 SYDVKM. CDR3 protein: CASSLAGRAYEQYF. As DNA, the CDR3 is TGTGCCAGCAGTTTGGCCGGGAGGGCCTACGAGCAGTACTTC.

The V call is TRBV27, the J call TRBJ2-6, with TRBD2 matching 10 bases. Germline V gene data show CDR1 as MNHEY and CDR2 as SMNVEV (reference sequence). The trim removed 1 base at V and 0 bases at J, leaving 6 bases unmatched. CDR3 length: 19 amino acids. CDR3 protein: CASSLWASGGPSGANVLTF. The CDR3 DNA sequence: TGTGCCAGCAGTTTATGGGCTAGCGGGGGCCCCTCTGGGGCCAACGTCCTGACTTTC.

The V and J genes are TRBV7-2 and TRBJ2-7, with TRBD1 matching over 9 bases. This CDR3 is built from 16 residues. CDR1 and CDR2 from the germline V gene are SGHTA and FQGNSA. V was pared by 5 bases and J by 4 bases, with 12 bases of the junction left unmatched. CDR3 sequence reads: CASSTYWTGVPYEQYF. The CDR3 DNA reads as TGTGCCAGCAGCACCTACTGGACAGGGGTACCGTACGAGCAGTACTTC.

The rearrangement uses TRBV14 and TRBJ1-1; possible D gene TRBD1, 6 bases. V lost 2 bases, J lost 4 bases, and 8 bases lay in between. The CDR3 spans 13 residues. CDR1 and CDR2 (germline): SGHDN, FVKESK. The CDR3 DNA sequence: TGTGCCAGCAGCCAAATCAGGGGCACTGAAGCTTTCTTT. Translation: CASSQIRGTEAFF.